This entry concerns a single TCR beta chain. Its antigen is still unknown. No quality values exist for individual bases; no much larger clone is one base distant. The library was produced with the immunoSEQ multiplex PCR assay. For the multiplex PCR, a mixture combining 60 forward primers for TCR Vbeta segments and 13 reverse primers for TCR Jbeta segments was used. The CDR3 region of rearranged TCR beta genes was amplified from genomic DNA with a multiplex PCR assay. The amplified TCR beta libraries were sequenced on the Illumina HiSeq System as 87-base-pair reads. The study's own analysis went as follows. A later analysis tallied 75 million to 95 million unique TCR beta chains across the 660 or so repertoires, and approximately 11 million of those chains were shared by two or more donors. Raw reads were error-corrected and collapsed into unique sequences with a nearest-neighbor algorithm that merged closely related sequences to remove PCR and sequencing errors. V, D and J gene segments were assigned by aligning CDR3 sequences to IMGT reference sequences. For a sequence to be retained, at least a six-nucleotide match to both a V gene segment and a J gene segment was required. A rearrangement counted as productive if the CDR3 had no stop codons and remained in frame with V and J, and every other rearrangement counted as non-productive. CDR3 was defined according to IMGT convention as the region running from the second conserved V-encoded cysteine to the conserved J-encoded phenylalanine. The earlier analysis of 550 to 650 of the donors excluded any sequence lacking an unambiguous match to a single V gene segment. An earlier analysis of 500 to 700 of the donors classified V segments as functional when productive rearrangements were above 56.7% and as segregating when the standard deviation between donors was above 5%. To diagnose cytomegalovirus status from the catalog of TCR beta chain sequences, a statistical classification framework was built. In a later analysis, TCR nucleotide sequences were compared against IMGT/GENE-DB human TR gene sequences so that V and J genes could be assigned. In a later analysis, CDR3 sequences and most-parsimonious VDJ recombination scenarios were assigned using the TCRdist pipeline. In a later analysis, each TCR beta chain was defined by its CDR3 amino acid sequence together with its V-gene family, and reads without a unique V-gene family were excluded. As a way to deal with suspected cross-contamination and a sequencing artifact, a later analysis dropped 450 to 600 nucleotide sequences that were highly shared and had low generation probability. For each public chain, a later analysis derived a clonal expansion index from normalized ranks of inferred template counts within each repertoire. In a later analysis, generation probabilities were computed using a VDJ recombination model fitted to out-of-frame rearrangements, and the results were checked against IGoR. A later analysis scored TCR-TCR, TCR-HLA and TCR-CMV co-occurrence with hypergeometric tests, applying a repertoire-size bias correction to TCR pairs. In a later analysis, false discovery rates were estimated by permuting HLA or CMV assignments 20 times. In a later analysis, co-occurring TCRs were grouped with DBSCAN, and TCRdist sequence similarity was added when clustering was performed within HLA-allele-positive subsets. For co-occurrence clustering, repertoires with fewer than 30,000 or more than 120,000 public chains were excluded, along with 4 to 6 repertoires with anomalous nucleotide sharing. Drawn from immuneACCESS, this table holds only the in-frame rearrangements with V and J called that TCRdb kept. Clones are partly lost; checked studies trace under half to an unresolved V gene and leave the rest unexplained. The V and J calls and clone size were taken over from that table, and D and trimming were inferred from the DNA. This sample comprises approximately 74,000 clones, 65% to 85% of them detected only once. The top ten clonotypes cover around 2.9% of the sample.

The cohort comprised some 680 healthy bone marrow donors. At the time of sampling, every cohort member was nominally healthy, though immune exposures that went unrecorded were likely present. The donor tested CMV seronegative, placing the donor among the 350 or so seronegative members of the cohort. A peripheral blood sample was provided by each donor, and peripheral blood mononuclear cells were used for TCR beta sequencing. The Qiagen DNeasy Blood Extraction Kit was used to extract genomic DNA from the blood cell samples. The V and J ends are trimmed by 4 bases and 0 bases, leaving 20 bases between them. Taken from cysteine to phenylalanine, the CDR3 has 17 residues. The retained sequence is limited to the CDR3, 51 bases, with the frame set at the first base. According to the germline V gene (reference sequence), CDR1 reads SGHKS and CDR2 reads YYEKEE. This record comes from a study of cytomegalovirus exposure and HLA in healthy donors (dated by TCRdb to about 2017). General notes on the study: According to an earlier analysis of around 600 of the donors, some 170 million T cells yielded 90 million to 130 million unique TCR beta sequences and about 300 Gb of sequence data. An early release covering about 600 HLA-typed donors comprised about 300 gigabases of sequencing data and some 79 million unique TCR sequences. Of the roughly 430 genotyped donors, approximately 82% fell in the genetic ancestry cluster associated with self-reported Caucasian donors. The study was designed to test whether signatures of past pathogen exposure could be identified by cataloging public T cell receptors. The study used immunosequencing to profile the T cell repertoires of several hundred subjects and linked those repertoires to cytomegalovirus serostatus. Along with the approximately 620-subject first cohort, a separate validation cohort of over 90 different subjects was used. To predict cytomegalovirus infection status, the study brought together high-throughput TCR immunosequencing, statistical association of individual TCRs with disease status, and machine learning. A later analysis re-analyzed previously published TCR beta repertoires from approximately 670 donors and added high-resolution HLA genotyping to study TCR occurrence patterns. Rather than using new phenotypic data, the later analysis identified candidate immune exposures from TCR beta sequences and from how often those sequences occurred across donors. In an earlier analysis of over 550 of the donors, high-throughput TCR beta sequencing was used to judge whether each TCR beta V gene segment behaved as functional or pseudogenic. Donor age, sex, ethnicity and CMV serostatus were compiled together with the repertoire data. A later genetic analysis used genome-wide SNP genotypes for about 55% of the 666 donors, treating that subset as a discovery cohort. All discovery cohort repertoires had been generated using a single sequencing platform. HLA typing included class I and class II loci at four-digit resolution. The number of donors typed differed by locus, with roughly 629-640 for A, B, C, DRB1 and DQB1, roughly 520 for DQA1, 600 to 610 for DPA1, and 472 for DPB1. Five DR-DQ haplotypes were treated as single units for association and clustering because of strong linkage in the cohort. Among around 400 genotyped donors of the cohort, an average of approximately 240,000 unique TCR beta nucleotide sequences were sequenced per donor, roughly 20% of them non-productive.

Broader findings and caveats from the paper: A later analysis found that HLA-associated TCR beta chains were more clonally expanded and had lower generation probabilities than equally common non-associated chains. The study gave a list of around 170 TCR beta chains associated with cytomegalovirus. According to a later genetic analysis, donors in an Asian-associated ancestry cluster had fewer N-insertions in productive TCRs than the approximately 700-donor mean. In a later analysis, TCR association rates were found to vary across HLA loci, with the most associated TCRs seen for DRB1 alleles and the fewest for HLA-C alleles. In vitro tests confirmed that a few of the cytomegalovirus-associated TCR beta chains recognize cytomegalovirus antigens. At a false discovery rate of 0.05, a later analysis linked approximately 18,000 TCR beta sequences to specific HLA alleles. A later analysis reported that several top co-occurrence clusters appeared linked to parvovirus B19, influenza, CMV and Epstein-Barr virus. Across donors, most TCR sequences were observed very rarely, whereas some public TCRs were present in many individuals. A further reported finding was that TCR beta sequences accurately predicted the HLA-A and HLA-B alleles for most subjects in the first cohort. The earlier analysis of about 600 of the donors excluded approximately 15 rarely observed V segments, including chromosome 9 orphons, because counts were too low. Broadly in line with IMGT annotations, most TCR beta V segments showed up in productive rearrangements about 90% or about 30% of the time in an earlier analysis of several hundred of the donors. A later analysis found that most CMV-associated TCR beta chains appeared HLA-restricted, with HLA associations seemingly driven largely by CMV exposure. Linkage disequilibrium might explain the correlated functional status among segregating V segments, but an unknown experimental factor could not be excluded. Because some donors lacked HLA typing at each locus, the association tests relied only on the typed subset. A cluster of highly shared sequence variants was judged likely to be a technical artifact of the sequencing pipeline. CMV serostatus was the only immune exposure information available for the cohort. Strong co-occurrence of HLA alleles, especially DR and DQ, made assigning TCR associations to individual alleles difficult. Some IMGT-functional V segments, including TRBV6-2 and TRBV6-3, could not be distinguished by the 87-base-pair reads and were therefore excluded. It was suggested by the authors that the approach could potentially be generalized to other disease states and immunological phenotypes. In this cohort, only TCR beta chains were sequenced, and detectable features were limited by the absence of alpha or paired-chain data. Roughly uniform sequencing depth across donors was assumed in presence/absence analyses, although this assumption may not hold. Cytomegalovirus status was reported to be diagnosed by the classifier with high specificity and sensitivity in both the original and validation cohorts. An association between a missense DCLRE1C variant and V-gene and J-gene trimming of TCR beta chains was found in a later genetic analysis and replicated in an independent cohort.

The rearranged chain carries TRBV5-5 and TRBJ2-7; matching of 8 bases hints at TRBD1 as the D gene. The source of this sequence is a woman aged 30 to 39 in good health and CMV-seronegative. Material for sequencing was PBMCs. Here the CDR3 is given as CASSLGQGRDYSYEQYF. The bases read TGTGCCAGCAGCCTCGGACAGGGTCGGGACTACTCCTACGAGCAGTACTTC.